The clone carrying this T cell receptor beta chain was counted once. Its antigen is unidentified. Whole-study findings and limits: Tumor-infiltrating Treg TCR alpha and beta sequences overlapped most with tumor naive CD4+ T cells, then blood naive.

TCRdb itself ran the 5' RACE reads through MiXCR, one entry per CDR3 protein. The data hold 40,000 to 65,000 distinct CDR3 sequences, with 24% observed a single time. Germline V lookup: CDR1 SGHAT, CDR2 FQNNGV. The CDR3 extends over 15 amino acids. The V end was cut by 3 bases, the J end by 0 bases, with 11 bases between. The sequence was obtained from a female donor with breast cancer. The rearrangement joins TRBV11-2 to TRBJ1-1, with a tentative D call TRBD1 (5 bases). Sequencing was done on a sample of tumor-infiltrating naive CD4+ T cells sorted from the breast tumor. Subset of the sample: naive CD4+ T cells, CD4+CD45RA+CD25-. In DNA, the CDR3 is TGTGCCAGCAGCTTTAGACGACAGCTGAACACTGAAGCTTTCTTT. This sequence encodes CASSFRRQLNTEAFF.